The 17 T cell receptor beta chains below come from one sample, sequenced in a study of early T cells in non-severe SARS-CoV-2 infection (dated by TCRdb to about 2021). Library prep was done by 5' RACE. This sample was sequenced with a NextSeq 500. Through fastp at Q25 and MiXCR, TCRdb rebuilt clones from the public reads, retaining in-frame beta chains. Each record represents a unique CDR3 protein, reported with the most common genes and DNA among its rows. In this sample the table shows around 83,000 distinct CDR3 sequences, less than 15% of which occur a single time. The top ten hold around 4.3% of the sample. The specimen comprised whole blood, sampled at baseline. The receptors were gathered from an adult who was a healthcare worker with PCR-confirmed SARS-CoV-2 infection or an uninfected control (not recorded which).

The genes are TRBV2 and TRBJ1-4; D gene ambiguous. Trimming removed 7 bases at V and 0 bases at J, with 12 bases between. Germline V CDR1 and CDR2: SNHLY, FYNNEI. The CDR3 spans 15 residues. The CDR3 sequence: CASKAYVTTNEKLFF. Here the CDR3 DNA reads TGTGCCAGCAAGGCCTATGTAACAACTAATGAAAAACTGTTTTTT.

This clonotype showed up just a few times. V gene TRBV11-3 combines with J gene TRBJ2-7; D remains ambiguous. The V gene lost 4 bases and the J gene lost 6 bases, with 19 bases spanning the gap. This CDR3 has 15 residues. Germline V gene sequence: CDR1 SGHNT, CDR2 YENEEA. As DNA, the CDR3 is TGTGCCAGCAGCTCCCTGAGAGCCGCCTATTCCGAGCAGTACTTC. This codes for CASSSLRAAYSEQYF.

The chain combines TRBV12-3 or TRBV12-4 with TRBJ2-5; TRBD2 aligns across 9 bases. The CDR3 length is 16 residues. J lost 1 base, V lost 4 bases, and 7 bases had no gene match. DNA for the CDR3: TGTGCCAGCAGTTCTGGACTAGCGCCCGGCCAAGAGACCCAGTACTTC. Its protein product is CASSSGLAPGQETQYF.

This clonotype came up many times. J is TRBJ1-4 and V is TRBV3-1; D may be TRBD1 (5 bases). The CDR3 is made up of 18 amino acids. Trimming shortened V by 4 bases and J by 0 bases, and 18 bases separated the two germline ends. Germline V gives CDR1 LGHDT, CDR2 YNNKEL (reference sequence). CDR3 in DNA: TGTGCCAGCAGCCCGACAGTCCTAAAGACTGCAACTAATGAAAAACTGTTTTTT. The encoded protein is CASSPTVLKTATNEKLFF.

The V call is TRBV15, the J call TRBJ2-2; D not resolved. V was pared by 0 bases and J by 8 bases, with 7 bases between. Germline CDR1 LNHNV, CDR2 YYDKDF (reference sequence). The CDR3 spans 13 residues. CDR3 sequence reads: CATSRDPVGELFF. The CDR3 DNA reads TGTGCCACCAGCAGAGATCCGGTGGGGGAGCTGTTTTTT.

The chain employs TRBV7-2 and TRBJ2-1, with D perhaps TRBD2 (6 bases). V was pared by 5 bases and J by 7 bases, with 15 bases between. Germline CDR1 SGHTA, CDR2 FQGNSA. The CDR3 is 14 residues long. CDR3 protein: CASSPNLAWNEQFF. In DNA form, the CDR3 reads TGTGCCAGCAGCCCCAATCTAGCGTGGAATGAGCAGTTCTTC.

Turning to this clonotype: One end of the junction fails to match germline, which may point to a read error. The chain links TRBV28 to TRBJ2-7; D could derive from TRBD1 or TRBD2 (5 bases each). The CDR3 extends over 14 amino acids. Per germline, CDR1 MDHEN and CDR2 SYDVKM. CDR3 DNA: TGTACCAGCAGTCCTGGGACCCTCCCATACGAGCAGTACTTC. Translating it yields CTSSPGTLPYEQYF. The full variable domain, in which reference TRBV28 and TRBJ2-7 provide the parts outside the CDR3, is DVKVTQSSRYLVKRTGEKVFLECVQDMDHENMFWYRQDPGLGLRLIYFSYDVKMKEKGDIPEGYSVSREKKERFSLILESASTNQTSMYLCTSSPGTLPYEQYFGPGTRLTVT.

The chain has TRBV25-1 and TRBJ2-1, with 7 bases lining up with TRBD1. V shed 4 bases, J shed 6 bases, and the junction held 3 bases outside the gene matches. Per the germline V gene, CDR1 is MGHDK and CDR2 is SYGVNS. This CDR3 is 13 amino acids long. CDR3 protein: CASSVTGVNEQFF. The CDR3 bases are TGTGCCAGCAGTGTAACAGGGGTCAATGAGCAGTTCTTC.

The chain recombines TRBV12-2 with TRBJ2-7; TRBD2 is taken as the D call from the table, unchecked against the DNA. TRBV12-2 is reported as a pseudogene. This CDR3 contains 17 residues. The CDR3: CASRSHPDYLSSYEQYF. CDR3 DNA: TGTGCAAGTCGCTCCCACCCGGACTATCTTAGCTCCTACGAGCAGTACTTC.

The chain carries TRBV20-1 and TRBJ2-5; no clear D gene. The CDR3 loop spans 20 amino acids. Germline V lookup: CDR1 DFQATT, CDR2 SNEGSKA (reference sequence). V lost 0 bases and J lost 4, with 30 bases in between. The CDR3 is CSARDDWASIPGPPRETQYF. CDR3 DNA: TGCAGTGCTAGAGATGATTGGGCCTCCATTCCGGGCCCCCCTAGAGAGACCCAGTACTTC.

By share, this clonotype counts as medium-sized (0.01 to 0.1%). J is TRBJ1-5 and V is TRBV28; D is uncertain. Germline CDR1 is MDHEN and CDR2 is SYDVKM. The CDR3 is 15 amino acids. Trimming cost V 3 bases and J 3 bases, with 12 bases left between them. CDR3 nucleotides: TGTGCCAGCAGTTTCAGCGCAGAGTACAATCAGCCCCAGCATTTT. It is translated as CASSFSAEYNQPQHF.

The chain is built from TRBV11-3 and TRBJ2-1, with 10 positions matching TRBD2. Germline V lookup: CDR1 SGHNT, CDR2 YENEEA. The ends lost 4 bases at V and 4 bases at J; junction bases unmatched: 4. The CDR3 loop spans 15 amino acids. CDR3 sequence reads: CASSWSGGDYNEQFF. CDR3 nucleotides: TGTGCCAGCAGCTGGAGCGGGGGGGATTACAATGAGCAGTTCTTC. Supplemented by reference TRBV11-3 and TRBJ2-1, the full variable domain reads EAGVVQSPRYKIIEKKQPVAFWCNPISGHNTLYWYLQNLGQGPELLIRYENEEAVDDSQLPKDRFSAERLKGVDSTLKIQPAELGDSAVYLCASSWSGGDYNEQFFGPGTRLTVL.

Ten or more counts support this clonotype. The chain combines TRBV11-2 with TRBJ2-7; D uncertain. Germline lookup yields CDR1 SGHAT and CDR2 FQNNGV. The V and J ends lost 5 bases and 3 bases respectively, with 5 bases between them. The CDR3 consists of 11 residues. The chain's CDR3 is CASSPNYEQYF. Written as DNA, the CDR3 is TGTGCCAGCAGCCCGAACTACGAGCAGTACTTC.

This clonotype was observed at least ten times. The chain's CDR3 is CAISESDRRAFF. CDR3 DNA: TGTGCCATCAGTGAGTCGGACAGAAGGGCTTTCTTT. The chain couples TRBV10-3 to TRBJ1-1; D possibly corresponds to TRBD1 (6 bases). V lost 0 bases and J lost 11, with 10 bases in between. In germline, CDR1 is ENHRY, CDR2 SYGVKD. This CDR3 has 12 amino acids.

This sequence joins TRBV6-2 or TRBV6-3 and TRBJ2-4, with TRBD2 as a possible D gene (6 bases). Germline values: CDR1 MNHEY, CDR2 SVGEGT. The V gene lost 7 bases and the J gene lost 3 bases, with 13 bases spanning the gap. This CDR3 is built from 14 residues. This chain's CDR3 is CASTGGSGKNIQYF. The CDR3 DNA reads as TGTGCCAGCACCGGGGGTTCAGGCAAAAACATTCAGTACTTC.

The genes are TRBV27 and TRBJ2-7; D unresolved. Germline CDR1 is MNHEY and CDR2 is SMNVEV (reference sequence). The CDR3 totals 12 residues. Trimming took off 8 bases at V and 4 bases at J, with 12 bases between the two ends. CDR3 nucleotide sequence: TGTGCCAGCGGCACCTACGGATACGAGCAGTACTTC. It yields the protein CASGTYGYEQYF.

The CDR3: CASSLPSGTYNEQFF. The CDR3 coding sequence is TGTGCCAGCAGCCTGCCTAGCGGAACCTACAATGAGCAGTTCTTC. The chain carries TRBV3-1 and TRBJ2-1, with 7 bases that match TRBD2. This CDR3 spans 15 amino acids. Germline V gene lookup returns CDR1 LGHDT and CDR2 YNNKEL (reference sequence). V was pared by 4 bases and J by 2 bases, with 5 bases of the junction left unmatched.